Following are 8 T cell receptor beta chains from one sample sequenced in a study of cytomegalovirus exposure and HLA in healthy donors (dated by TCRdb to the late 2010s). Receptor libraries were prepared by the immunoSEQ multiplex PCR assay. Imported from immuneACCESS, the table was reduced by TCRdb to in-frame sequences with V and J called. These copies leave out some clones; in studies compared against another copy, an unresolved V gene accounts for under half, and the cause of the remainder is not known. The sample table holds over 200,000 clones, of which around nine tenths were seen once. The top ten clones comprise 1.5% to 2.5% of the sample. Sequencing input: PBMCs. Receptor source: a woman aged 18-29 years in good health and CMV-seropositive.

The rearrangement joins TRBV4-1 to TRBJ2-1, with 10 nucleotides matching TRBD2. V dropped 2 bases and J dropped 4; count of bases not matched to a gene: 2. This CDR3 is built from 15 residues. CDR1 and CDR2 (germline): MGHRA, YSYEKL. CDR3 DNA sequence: TGCGCCAGCAGCCAAACTAGCGGGACTTACAATGAGCAGTTCTTC. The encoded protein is CASSQTSGTYNEQFF.

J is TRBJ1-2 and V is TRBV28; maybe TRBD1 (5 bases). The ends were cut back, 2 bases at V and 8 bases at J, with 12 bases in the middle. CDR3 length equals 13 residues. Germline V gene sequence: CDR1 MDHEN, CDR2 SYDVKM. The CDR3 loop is CASSLQGFGGYTF. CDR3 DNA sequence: TGTGCCAGCAGTTTACAGGGCTTTGGAGGCTACACCTTC.

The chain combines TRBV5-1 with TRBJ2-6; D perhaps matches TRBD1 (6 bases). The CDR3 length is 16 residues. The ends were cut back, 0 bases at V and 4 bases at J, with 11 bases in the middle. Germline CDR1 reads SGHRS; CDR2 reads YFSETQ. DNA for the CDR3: TGCGCCAGCAGCTTGGAACAGGGACCGGGGGCCAACGTCCTGACTTTC. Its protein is CASSLEQGPGANVLTF. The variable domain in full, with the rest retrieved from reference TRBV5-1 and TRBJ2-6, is KAGVTQTPRYLIKTRGQQVTLSCSPISGHRSVSWYQQTPGQGLQFLFEYFSETQRNKGNFPGRFSGRQFSNSRSEMNVSTLELGDSALYLCASSLEQGPGANVLTFGAGSRLTVL.

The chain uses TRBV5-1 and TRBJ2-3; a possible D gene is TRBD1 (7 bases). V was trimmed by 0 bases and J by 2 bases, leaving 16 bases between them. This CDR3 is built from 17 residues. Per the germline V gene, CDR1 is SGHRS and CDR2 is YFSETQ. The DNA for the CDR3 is TGCGCCAGCAGCTTGGCCAGGGGGGAACGGATCACAGATACGCAGTATTTT. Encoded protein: CASSLARGERITDTQYF.

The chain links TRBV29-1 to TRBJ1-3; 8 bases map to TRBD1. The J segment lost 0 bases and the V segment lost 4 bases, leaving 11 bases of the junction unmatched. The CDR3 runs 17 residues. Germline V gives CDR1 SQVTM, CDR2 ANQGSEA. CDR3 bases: TGCAGCGTTGTAGGACAGGGAGCACCATGCTCTGGAAACACCATATATTTT. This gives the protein CSVVGQGAPCSGNTIYF. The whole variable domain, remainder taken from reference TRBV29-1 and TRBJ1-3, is SAVISQKPSRDICQRGTSLTIQCQVDSQVTMMFWYRQQPGQSLTLIATANQGSEATYESGFVIDKFPISRPNLTFSTLTVSNMSPEDSSIYLCSVVGQGAPCSGNTIYFGEGSWLTVV.

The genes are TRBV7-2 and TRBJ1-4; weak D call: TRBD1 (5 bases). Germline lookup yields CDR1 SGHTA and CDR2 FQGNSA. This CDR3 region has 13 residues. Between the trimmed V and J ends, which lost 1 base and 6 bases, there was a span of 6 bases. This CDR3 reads CASSLGDYEKLFF. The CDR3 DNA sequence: TGTGCCAGCAGCTTAGGGGACTATGAAAAACTGTTTTTT.

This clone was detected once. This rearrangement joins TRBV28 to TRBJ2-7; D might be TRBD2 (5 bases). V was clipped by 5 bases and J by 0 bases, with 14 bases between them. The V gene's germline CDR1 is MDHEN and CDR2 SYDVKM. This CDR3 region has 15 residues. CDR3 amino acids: CASSPLGLYSYEQYF. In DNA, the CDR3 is TGTGCCAGCAGTCCCCTAGGACTTTACTCCTACGAGCAGTACTTC.

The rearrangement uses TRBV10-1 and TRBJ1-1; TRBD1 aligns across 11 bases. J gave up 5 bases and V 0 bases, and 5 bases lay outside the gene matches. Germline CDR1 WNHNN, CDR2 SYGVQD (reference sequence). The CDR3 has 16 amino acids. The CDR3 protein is CASSESGQGARTEAFF. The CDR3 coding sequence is TGCGCCAGCAGTGAGTCCGGACAGGGGGCGCGGACTGAAGCTTTCTTT.